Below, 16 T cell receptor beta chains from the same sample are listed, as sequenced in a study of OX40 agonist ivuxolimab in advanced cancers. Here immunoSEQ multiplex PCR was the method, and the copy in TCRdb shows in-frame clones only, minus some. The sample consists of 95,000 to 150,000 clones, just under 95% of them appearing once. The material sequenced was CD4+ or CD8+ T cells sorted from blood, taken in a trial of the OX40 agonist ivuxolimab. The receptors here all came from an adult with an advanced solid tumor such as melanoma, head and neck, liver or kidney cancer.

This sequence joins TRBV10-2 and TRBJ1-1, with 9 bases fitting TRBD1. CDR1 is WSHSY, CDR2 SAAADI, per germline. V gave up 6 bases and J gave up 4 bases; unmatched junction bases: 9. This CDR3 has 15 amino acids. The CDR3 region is CASSPGTGYVTEAFF. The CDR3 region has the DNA TGCGCCAGCAGCCCCGGGACAGGGTATGTCACTGAAGCTTTCTTT.

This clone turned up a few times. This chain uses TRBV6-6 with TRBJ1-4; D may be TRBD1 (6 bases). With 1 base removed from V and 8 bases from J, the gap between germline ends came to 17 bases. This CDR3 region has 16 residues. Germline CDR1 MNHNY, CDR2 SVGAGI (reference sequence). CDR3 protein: CASSYFGTPEREKLFF. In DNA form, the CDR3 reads TGTGCCAGCAGTTACTTTGGGACACCGGAGAGGGAAAAACTGTTTTTT.

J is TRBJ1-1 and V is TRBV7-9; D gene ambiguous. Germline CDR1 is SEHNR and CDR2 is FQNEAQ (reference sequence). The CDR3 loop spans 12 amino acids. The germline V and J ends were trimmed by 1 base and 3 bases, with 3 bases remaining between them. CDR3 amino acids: CASSLGYTEAFF. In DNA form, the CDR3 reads TGTGCCAGCAGCTTAGGGTACACTGAAGCTTTCTTT.

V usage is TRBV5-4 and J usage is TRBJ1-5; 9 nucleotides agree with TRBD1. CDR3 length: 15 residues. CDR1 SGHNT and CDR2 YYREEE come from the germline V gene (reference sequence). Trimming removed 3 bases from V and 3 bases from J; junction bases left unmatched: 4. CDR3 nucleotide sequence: TGTGCCAGCAGCTCGGACAGGGGAAACAATCAGCCCCAGCATTTT. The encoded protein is CASSSDRGNNQPQHF.

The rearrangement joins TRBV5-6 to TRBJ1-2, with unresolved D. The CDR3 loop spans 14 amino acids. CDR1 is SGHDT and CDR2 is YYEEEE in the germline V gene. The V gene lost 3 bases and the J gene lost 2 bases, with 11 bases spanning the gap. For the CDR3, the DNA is TGTGCCAGCAGCTGGAGAACAGCAAACTATGGCTACACCTTC. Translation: CASSWRTANYGYTF.

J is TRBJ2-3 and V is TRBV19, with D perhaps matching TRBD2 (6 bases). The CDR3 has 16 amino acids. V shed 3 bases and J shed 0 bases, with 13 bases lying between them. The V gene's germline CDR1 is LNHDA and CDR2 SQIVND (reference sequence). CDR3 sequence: CASSIGTLASTDTQYF. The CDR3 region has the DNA TGTGCCAGTAGTATCGGGACTCTGGCTAGCACAGATACGCAGTATTTT.

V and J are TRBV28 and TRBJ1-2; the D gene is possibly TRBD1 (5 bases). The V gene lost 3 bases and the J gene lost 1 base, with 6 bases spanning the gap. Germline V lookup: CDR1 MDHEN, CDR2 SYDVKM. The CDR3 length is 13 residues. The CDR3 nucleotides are TGTGCCAGCAGTTTGGGGGTTAACTATGGCTACACCTTC. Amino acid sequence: CASSLGVNYGYTF.

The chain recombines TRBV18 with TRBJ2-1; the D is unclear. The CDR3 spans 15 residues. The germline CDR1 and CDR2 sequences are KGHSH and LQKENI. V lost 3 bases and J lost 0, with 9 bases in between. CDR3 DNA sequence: TGTGCCAGCTCACCCCTGCTGGGCTCCTACAATGAGCAGTTCTTC. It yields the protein CASSPLLGSYNEQFF.

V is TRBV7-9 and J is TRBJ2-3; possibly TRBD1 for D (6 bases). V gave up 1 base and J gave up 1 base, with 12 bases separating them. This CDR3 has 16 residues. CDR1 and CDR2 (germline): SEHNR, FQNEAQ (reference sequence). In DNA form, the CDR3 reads TGTGCCAGCAGCTTAGGATCCGCAGGGGGCACAGATACGCAGTATTTT. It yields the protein CASSLGSAGGTDTQYF.

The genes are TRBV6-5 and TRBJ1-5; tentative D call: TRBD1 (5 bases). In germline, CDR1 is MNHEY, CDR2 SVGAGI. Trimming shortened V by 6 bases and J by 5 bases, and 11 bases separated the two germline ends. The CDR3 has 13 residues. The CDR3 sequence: CASSRDGYQPQHF. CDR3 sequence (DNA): TGTGCCAGCAGCAGGGACGGATATCAGCCCCAGCATTTT.

The CDR3 nucleotides are TGTGCCAGCAGCTGGGGGGGCCGAAATGAGCAGTTCTTC. As protein: CASSWGGRNEQFF. The V call is TRBV11-3, the J call TRBJ2-1, with D possibly TRBD2 on 7 matching bases. The CDR3 is made up of 13 amino acids. V was clipped by 4 bases and J by 7 bases, with 11 bases between them. CDR1 is SGHNT and CDR2 is YENEEA in the germline V gene.

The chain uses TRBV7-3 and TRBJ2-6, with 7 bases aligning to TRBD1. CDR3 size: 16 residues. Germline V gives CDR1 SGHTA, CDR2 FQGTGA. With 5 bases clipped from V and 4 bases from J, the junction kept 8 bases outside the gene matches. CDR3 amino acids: CASSGTVNLGANVLTF. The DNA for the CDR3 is TGTGCCAGCAGCGGGACAGTCAACCTCGGGGCCAACGTCCTGACTTTC.

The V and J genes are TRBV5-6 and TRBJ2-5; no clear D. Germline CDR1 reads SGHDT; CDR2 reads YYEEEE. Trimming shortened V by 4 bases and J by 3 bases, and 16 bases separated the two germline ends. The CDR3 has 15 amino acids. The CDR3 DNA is TGTGCCAGCAGCGACCTCCCGGGTCACGAAGAGACCCAGTACTTC. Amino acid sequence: CASSDLPGHEETQYF.

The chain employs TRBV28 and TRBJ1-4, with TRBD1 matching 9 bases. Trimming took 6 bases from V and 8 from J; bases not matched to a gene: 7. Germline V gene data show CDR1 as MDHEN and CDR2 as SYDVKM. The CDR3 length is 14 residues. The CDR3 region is CASREQGAGEKLFF. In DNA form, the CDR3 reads TGTGCCAGCAGGGAACAGGGGGCGGGGGAAAAACTGTTTTTT.

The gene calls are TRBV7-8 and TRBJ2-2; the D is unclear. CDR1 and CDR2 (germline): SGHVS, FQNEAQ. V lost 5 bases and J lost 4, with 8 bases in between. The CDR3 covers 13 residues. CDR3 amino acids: CASSPRATGELFF. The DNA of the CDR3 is TGTGCCAGCAGCCCACGCGCCACCGGGGAGCTGTTTTTT.

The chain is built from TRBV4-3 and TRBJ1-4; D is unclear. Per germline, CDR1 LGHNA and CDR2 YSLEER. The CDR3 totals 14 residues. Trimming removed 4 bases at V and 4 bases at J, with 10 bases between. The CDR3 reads CASSPPGLNEKLFF. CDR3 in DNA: TGCGCCAGCAGCCCCCCTGGGCTTAATGAAAAACTGTTTTTT.